These T cell receptor beta chains were read from a single sample in a study of cytomegalovirus exposure and HLA in healthy donors. Profiling relied on immunoSEQ multiplex PCR, and the TCRdb table lists in-frame clones only, not all of them. The sample shows about 190,000 clones, around 83% of them seen only once. The sample consisted of PBMCs. The source of these receptors is a woman aged 18-35 years in good health and CMV-seronegative. CDR3s include the opening cysteine and the closing phenylalanine or tryptophan. A D gene is named only where the DNA matches it firmly. The listing skips clone size in some rows; elsewhere it reads once, few, many or a size class.

>TRBJ2-3|.|TRBV5-1|.|14
CASSFTGSTDTQYF
TGCGCCAGCAGCTTTACCGGGTCCACAGATACGCAGTATTTT
>TRBJ2-6|few|TRBV7-9|.|15
CASSPGPTGANVLTF
TGTGCCAGCAGCCCCGGTCCAACTGGGGCCAACGTCCTGACTTTC
>TRBJ2-3|few|TRBV28|TRBD2|13
CATLAGGWDTQYF
TGTGCCACCCTAGCGGGAGGGTGGGATACGCAGTATTTT
>TRBJ1-2|.|TRBV28|TRBD1|17
CASSPSGQGVWRYGYTF
TGTGCCAGCAGTCCCTCGGGACAGGGCGTCTGGAGATATGGCTACACCTTC
>TRBJ1-4|.|TRBV5-8|.|15
CASSRDTPTNEKLFF
TGTGCCAGCAGCCGGGACACCCCAACTAATGAAAAACTGTTTTTT
>TRBJ1-1|.|TRBV9|.|13
CASSANRNTEAFF
TGTGCCAGCAGCGCCAATAGGAACACTGAAGCTTTCTTT
>TRBJ1-1|.|TRBV5-6|.|14
CASSLGSVNTEAFF
TGTGCCAGCAGCTTGGGGTCAGTGAACACTGAAGCTTTCTTT
>TRBJ2-5|.|TRBV7-2|TRBD2|16
CASSSGLAGTTRGQYF
TGTGCCAGCAGCTCGGGACTAGCGGGAACGACTAGGGGCCAGTACTTC
>TRBJ2-2|medium-sized|TRBV25-1|.|17
CASSEWGRGAGTGELFF
TGTGCCAGCAGTGAATGGGGTCGGGGGGCTGGCACCGGGGAGCTGTTTTTT
>TRBJ2-1|.|TRBV7-9|.|15
CASRPYRDSYNEQFF
TGTGCCAGCAGACCGTACCGGGACTCCTACAATGAGCAGTTCTTC
>TRBJ1-4|few|TRBV4-1|.|15
CASSHVDRLNEKLFF
TGCGCCAGCAGCCACGTGGACAGACTTAATGAAAAACTGTTTTTT
>TRBJ1-4|.|TRBV9|TRBD1|15
CASSVAGTGGEKLFF
TGTGCCAGCAGCGTAGCTGGGACAGGGGGTGAAAAACTGTTTTTT
>TRBJ1-2|few|TRBV6-1|.|15
CASRGGREGNYGYTF
TGTGCCAGCAGGGGAGGCAGGGAAGGGAACTATGGCTACACCTTC
>TRBJ1-1|.|TRBV6-5|.|14
CASSSAGPNTEAFF
TGTGCCAGCAGTTCAGCGGGGCCGAACACTGAAGCTTTCTTT
>TRBJ2-2|.|TRBV7-9|.|18
CASSLAVPVTPGTGELFF
TGTGCCAGCAGCTTAGCAGTTCCGGTAACCCCGGGGACCGGGGAGCTGTTTTTT
>TRBJ2-1|.|TRBV19|.|15
CASSIQQLPYNEQFF
TGTGCCAGTAGTATCCAACAGTTACCCTACAATGAGCAGTTCTTC
>TRBJ1-3|.|TRBV4-2|.|14
CASADWDSGNTIYF
TGTGCCAGCGCGGACTGGGATTCTGGAAACACCATATATTTT
>TRBJ2-1|.|TRBV7-2|TRBD2|17
CASSGRTSGRYYNEQFF
TGTGCCAGCAGCGGACGGACTAGCGGGAGGTACTACAATGAGCAGTTCTTC
>TRBJ2-3|.|TRBV28|TRBD1|16
CASSLQDRGWTDTQYF
TGTGCCAGCAGTTTACAGGACAGGGGTTGGACAGATACGCAGTATTTT
>TRBJ2-5|.|TRBV9|TRBD2|17
CASSRGGGAGFGETQYF
TGTGCCAGCAGCCGCGGCGGGGGGGCCGGATTTGGAGAGACCCAGTACTTC
>TRBJ1-2|.|TRBV10-3|.|14
CAITDGRGAYGYTF
TGTGCCATCACCGATGGGAGGGGGGCCTATGGCTACACCTTC
>TRBJ2-3|.|TRBV15|.|13
CATSSYRTDTQYF
TGTGCCACCAGCAGCTACAGGACAGATACGCAGTATTTT
>TRBJ1-1|.|TRBV30|.|15
CAWSVGLRGNTEAFF
TGTGCCTGGAGTGTAGGTCTCAGGGGTAACACTGAAGCTTTCTTT
>TRBJ1-1|.|TRBV7-2|.|13
CASSRDFGGGAFF
TGTGCCAGCAGTAGGGATTTTGGAGGCGGAGCTTTCTTT